The source of this T cell receptor (beta chain) is a study of blood T cell repertoires in COVID-19. Study-level information: Researchers got acute and convalescent COVID-19 samples from the United States, Italy and Spain. The cDNA or gDNA used as material had been derived from T cells, B-cell-depleted T cells, or PBMCs.

Assay used: immunoSEQ multiplex PCR; TCRdb lists only in-frame clones, some missing. Found here are some 350,000 clones, roughly nine tenths of them singletons; the top ten hold 0.95% to 1.1%. Enrollees, roughly 18 to 95 years old, lived in some 24 US areas. Allocation to cohorts depended on clinical history reported by the participants. Germline CDR1 and CDR2: MNHEY and SVGAGI. This CDR3 has 14 amino acids. V shed 6 bases and J 5 bases; nucleotides not matched to a gene: 2. The source is a man in his late teens or twenties who had recovered from COVID-19. J is TRBJ1-6 and V is TRBV6-5; 9 nucleotides align to TRBD1. Sequenced material: PBMCs or T cells enriched from blood (not recorded which). For the CDR3, the DNA is TGTGCCAGCAGGCGGGACAGGGATAATTCACCCCTCCACTTT. Translation gives CASRRDRDNSPLHF.